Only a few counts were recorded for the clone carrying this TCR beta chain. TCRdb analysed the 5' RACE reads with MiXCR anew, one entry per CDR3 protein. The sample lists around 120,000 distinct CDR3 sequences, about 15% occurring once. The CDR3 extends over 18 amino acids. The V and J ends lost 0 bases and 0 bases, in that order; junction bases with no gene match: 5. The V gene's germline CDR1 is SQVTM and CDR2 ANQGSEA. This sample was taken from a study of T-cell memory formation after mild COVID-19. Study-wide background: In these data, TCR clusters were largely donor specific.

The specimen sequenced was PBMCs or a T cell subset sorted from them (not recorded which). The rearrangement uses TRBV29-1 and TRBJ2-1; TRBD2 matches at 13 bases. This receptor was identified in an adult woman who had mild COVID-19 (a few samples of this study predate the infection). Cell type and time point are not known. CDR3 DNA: TGCAGCGTTGAAGACCGACTAGCGGGAGGTAGCTCCTACAATGAGCAGTTCTTC. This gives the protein CSVEDRLAGGSSYNEQFF.